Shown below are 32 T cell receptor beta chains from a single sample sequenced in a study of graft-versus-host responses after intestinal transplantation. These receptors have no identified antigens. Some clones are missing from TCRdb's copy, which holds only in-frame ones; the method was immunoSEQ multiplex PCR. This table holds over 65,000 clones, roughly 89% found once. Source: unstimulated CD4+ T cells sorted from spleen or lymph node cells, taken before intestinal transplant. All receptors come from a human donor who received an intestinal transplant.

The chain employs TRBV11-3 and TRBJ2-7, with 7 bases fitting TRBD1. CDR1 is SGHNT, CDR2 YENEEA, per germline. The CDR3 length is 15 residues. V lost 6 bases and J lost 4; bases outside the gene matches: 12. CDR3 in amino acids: CASRRDSIPTYEQYF. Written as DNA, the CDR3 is TGTGCCAGCAGGAGGGACAGTATCCCTACTTACGAGCAGTACTTC.

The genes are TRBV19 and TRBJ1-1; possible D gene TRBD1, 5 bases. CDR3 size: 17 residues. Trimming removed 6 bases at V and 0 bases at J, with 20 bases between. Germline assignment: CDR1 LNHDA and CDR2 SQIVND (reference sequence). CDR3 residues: CASSPTGVLSMNTEAFF. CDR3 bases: TGTGCCAGTAGCCCAACGGGGGTCCTTTCCATGAACACTGAAGCTTTCTTT.

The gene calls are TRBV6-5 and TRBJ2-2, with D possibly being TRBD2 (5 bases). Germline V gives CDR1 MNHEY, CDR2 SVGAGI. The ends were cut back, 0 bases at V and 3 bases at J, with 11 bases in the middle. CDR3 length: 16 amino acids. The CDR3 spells CASSYSKLEDTGELFF. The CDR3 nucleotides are TGTGCCAGCAGTTACTCGAAACTAGAGGACACCGGGGAGCTGTTTTTT.

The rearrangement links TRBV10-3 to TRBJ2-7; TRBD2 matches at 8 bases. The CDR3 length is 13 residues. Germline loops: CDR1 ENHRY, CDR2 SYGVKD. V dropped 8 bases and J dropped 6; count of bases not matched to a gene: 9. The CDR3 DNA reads TGTGCCATCGGTCGACTAGCGTCTGGCGAGCAGTACTTC. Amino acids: CAIGRLASGEQYF.

In DNA, the CDR3 is TGCGCCAGCAGCTTCCAGACAGGGGTGTTCAATGGCTACACCTTC. Protein: CASSFQTGVFNGYTF. The chain is built from TRBV5-1 and TRBJ1-2; the match to TRBD1 covers 8 bases. With 2 bases clipped from V and 6 bases from J, the junction kept 9 bases outside the gene matches. This CDR3 is built from 15 residues. Germline V CDR1 and CDR2: SGHRS, YFSETQ.

CDR3 region: CASSLALAGGSYEQYF. As DNA, the CDR3 is TGTGCCAGCAGCTTAGCCCTAGCGGGAGGCTCCTACGAGCAGTACTTC. The chain has TRBV7-9 and TRBJ2-7, with TRBD2 identical over 11 bases. The CDR3 is 16 residues long. CDR1 is SEHNR and CDR2 is FQNEAQ in the germline V gene (reference sequence). V shed 0 bases, J shed 0 bases, and the junction held 1 base outside the gene matches.

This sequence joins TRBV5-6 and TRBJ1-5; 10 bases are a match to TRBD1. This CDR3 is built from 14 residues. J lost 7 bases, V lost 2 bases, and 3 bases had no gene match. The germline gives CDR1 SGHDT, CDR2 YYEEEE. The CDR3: CASSFGTGVQPQHF. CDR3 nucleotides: TGTGCCAGCAGCTTTGGGACAGGGGTCCAGCCCCAGCATTTT.

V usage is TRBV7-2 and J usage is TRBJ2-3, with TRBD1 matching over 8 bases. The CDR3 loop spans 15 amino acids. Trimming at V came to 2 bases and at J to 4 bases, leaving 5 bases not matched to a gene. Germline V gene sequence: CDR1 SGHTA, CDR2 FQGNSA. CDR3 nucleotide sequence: TGTGCCAGCAGCTTACAGGCAGGGGGCGCAGATACGCAGTATTTT. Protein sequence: CASSLQAGGADTQYF. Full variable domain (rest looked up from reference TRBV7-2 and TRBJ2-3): GAGVSQSPSNKVTEKGKDVELRCDPISGHTALYWYRQSLGQGLEFLIYFQGNSAPDKSGLPSDRFSAERTGGSVSTLTIQRTQQEDSAVYLCASSLQAGGADTQYFGPGTRLTVL.

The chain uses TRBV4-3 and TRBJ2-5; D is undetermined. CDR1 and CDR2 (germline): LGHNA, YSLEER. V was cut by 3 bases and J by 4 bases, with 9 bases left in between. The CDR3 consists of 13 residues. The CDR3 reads CASSHEVGETQYF. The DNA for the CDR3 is TGCGCCAGCAGCCATGAGGTCGGAGAGACCCAGTACTTC.

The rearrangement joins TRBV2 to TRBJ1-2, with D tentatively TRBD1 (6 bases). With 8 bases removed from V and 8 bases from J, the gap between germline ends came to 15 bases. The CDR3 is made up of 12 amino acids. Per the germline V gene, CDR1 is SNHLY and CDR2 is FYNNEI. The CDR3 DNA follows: TGTGCCAGCGTGGGGGACACCGGGGGCTACACCTTC. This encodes CASVGDTGGYTF.

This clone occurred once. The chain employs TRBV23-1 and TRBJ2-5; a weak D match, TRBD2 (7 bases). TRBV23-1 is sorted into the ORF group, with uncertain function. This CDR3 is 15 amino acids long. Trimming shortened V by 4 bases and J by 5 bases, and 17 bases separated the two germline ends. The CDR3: CASSPRGGLGETQYF. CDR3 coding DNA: TGCGCCAGCAGTCCGAGGGGGGGTCTTGGTGAGACCCAGTACTTC.

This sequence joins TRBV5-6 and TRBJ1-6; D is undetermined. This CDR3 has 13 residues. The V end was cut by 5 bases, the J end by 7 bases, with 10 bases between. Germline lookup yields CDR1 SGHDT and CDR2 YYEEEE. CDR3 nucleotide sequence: TGTGCCAGCAGTCGTAGACAAAATTCACCCCTCCACTTT. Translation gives CASSRRQNSPLHF.

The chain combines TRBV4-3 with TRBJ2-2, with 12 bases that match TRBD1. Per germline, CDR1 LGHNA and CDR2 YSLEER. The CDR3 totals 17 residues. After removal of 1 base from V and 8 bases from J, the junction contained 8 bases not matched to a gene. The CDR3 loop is CASSQAPGTGGGGELFF. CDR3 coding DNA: TGCGCCAGCAGCCAAGCCCCCGGGACAGGGGGCGGGGGGGAGCTGTTTTTT.

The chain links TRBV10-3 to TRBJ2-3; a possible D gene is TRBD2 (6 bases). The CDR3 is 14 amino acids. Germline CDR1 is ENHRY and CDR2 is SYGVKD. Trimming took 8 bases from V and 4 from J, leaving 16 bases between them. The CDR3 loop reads CAIGRGGGADTQYF. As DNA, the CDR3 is TGTGCCATCGGGCGGGGAGGTGGCGCAGATACGCAGTATTTT.

Here the CDR3 DNA reads TGCGCCAGCAGTCAATCGAAACAGATATCATTGTCCTACGAGCAGTACTTC. Its protein product is CASSQSKQISLSYEQYF. The J gene is TRBJ2-7, the V gene TRBV23-1, with no clear D. TRBV23-1 is noted as an ORF with a role that remains uncertain. CDR3 length: 17 amino acids. V lost 0 bases and J lost 1, with 16 bases in between.

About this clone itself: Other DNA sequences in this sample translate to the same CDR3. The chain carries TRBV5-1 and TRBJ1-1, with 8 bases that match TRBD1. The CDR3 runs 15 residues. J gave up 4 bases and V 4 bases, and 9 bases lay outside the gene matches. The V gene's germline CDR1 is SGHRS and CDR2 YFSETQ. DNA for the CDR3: TGCGCCAGCAGCCACAACCATGACAGGGGCACTGAAGCTTTCTTT. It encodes CASSHNHDRGTEAFF. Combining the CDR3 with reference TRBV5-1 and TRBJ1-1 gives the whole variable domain KAGVTQTPRYLIKTRGQQVTLSCSPISGHRSVSWYQQTPGQGLQFLFEYFSETQRNKGNFPGRFSGRQFSNSRSEMNVSTLELGDSALYLCASSHNHDRGTEAFFGQGTRLTVV.

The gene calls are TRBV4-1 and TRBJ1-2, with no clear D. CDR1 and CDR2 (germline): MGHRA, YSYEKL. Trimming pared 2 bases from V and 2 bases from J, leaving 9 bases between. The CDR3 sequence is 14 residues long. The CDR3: CASSQTEQNYGYTF. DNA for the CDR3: TGCGCCAGCAGCCAAACAGAGCAGAACTATGGCTACACCTTC.

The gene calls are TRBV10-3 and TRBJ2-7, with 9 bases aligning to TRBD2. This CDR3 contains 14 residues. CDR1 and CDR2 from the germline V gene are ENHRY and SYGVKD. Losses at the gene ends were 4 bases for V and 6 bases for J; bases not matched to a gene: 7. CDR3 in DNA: TGTGCCATCAGTGCCGGGACTAGCCGCGTCGAGCAGTACTTC. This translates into CAISAGTSRVEQYF.

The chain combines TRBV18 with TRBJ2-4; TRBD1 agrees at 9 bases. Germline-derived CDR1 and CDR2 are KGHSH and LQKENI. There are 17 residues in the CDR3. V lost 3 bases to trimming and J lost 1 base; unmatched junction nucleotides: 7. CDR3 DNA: TGTGCCAGCTCACCGAGGACAGGGGATGAGGCCAAAAACATTCAGTACTTC. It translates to CASSPRTGDEAKNIQYF.

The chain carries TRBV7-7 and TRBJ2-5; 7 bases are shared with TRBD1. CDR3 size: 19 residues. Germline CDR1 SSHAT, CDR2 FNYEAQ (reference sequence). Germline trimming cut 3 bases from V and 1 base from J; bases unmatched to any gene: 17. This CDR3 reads CASSFCDRVIQWGQETQYF. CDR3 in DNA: TGTGCCAGCAGCTTCTGCGACAGGGTGATCCAGTGGGGCCAAGAGACCCAGTACTTC.

The CDR3 DNA reads TGTGCCTGGAGTCTGGGGGCGATGACCTACGAGCAGTACTTC. Its translation is CAWSLGAMTYEQYF. The rearrangement links TRBV30 to TRBJ2-7; D is possibly TRBD1 (6 bases). CDR1 is GTSNPN, CDR2 SVGIG, per germline (reference sequence). Trimming took off 2 bases at V and 2 bases at J, with 13 bases between the two ends. The length of the CDR3 is 14 residues.

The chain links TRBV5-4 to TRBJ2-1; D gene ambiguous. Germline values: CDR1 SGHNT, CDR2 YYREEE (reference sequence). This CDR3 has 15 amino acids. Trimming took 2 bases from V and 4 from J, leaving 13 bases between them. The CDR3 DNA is TGTGCCAGCAGCTTTACCTCGACACTTTACAATGAGCAGTTCTTC. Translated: CASSFTSTLYNEQFF.

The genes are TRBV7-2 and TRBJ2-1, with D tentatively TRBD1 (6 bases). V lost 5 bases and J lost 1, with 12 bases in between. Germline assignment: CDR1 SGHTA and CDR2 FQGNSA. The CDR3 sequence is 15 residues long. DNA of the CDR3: TGTGCCAGCAGCCCACAGGGATTATCCTACAATGAGCAGTTCTTC. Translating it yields CASSPQGLSYNEQFF.

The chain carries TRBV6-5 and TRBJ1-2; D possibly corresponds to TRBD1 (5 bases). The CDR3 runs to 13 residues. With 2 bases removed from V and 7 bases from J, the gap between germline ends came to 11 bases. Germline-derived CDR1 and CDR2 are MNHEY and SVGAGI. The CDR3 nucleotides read TGTGCCAGCAGTTACACCTGGGGGGGTGGCTACACCTTC. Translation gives CASSYTWGGGYTF.

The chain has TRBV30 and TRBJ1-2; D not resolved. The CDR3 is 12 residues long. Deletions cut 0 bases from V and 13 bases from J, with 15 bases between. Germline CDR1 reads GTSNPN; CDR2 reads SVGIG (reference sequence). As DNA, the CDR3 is TGTGCCTGGAGTGTACGTGTTGATAGAGCCACCTTC. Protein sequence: CAWSVRVDRATF.

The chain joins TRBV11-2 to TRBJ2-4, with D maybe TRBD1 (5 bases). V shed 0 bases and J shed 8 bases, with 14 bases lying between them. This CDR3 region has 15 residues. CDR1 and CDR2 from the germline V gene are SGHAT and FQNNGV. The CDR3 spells CASSLDGRVQHIQYF. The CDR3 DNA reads TGTGCCAGCAGCTTAGACGGCAGGGTTCAGCACATTCAGTACTTC.

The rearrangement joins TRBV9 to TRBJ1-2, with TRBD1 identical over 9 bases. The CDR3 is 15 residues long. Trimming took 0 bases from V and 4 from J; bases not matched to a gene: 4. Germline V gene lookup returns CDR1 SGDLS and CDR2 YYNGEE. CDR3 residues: CASSVGQGEFYGYTF. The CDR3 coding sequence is TGTGCCAGCAGCGTAGGACAGGGGGAGTTCTATGGCTACACCTTC.

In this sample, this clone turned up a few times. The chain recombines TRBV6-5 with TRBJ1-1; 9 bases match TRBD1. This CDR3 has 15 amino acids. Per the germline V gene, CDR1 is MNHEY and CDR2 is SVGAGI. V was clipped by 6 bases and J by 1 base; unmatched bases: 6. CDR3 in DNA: TGTGCCAGCAGGCCTGGGACAGGGAAGAACACTGAAGCTTTCTTT. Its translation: CASRPGTGKNTEAFF.

In DNA, the CDR3 is TGTGCCAGCAGCTCAGACAGGGGCGGCACTGAAGCTTTCTTT. This translates into CASSSDRGGTEAFF. V usage is TRBV7-9 and J usage is TRBJ1-1; TRBD1 aligns across 8 bases. The CDR3 loop spans 14 amino acids. Germline values: CDR1 SEHNR, CDR2 FQNEAQ (reference sequence). J was trimmed by 4 bases and V by 4 bases; bases with no gene match: 5.

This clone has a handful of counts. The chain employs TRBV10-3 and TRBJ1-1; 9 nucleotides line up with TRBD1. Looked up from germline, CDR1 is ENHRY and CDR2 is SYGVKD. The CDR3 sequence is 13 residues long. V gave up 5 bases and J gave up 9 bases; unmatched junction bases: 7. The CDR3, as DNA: TGTGCCATCAGTCGGGGACAGGGATTCCAAGCTTTCTTT. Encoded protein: CAISRGQGFQAFF.

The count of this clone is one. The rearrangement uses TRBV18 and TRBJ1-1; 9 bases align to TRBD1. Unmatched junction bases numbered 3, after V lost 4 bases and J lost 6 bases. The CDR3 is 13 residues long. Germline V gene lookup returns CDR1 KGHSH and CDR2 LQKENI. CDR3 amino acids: CASSQQGAAEAFF. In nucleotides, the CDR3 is TGTGCCAGCTCACAACAGGGGGCCGCTGAAGCTTTCTTT. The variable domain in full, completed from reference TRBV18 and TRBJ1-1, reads NAGVMQNPRHLVRRRGQEARLRCSPMKGHSHVYWYRQLPEEGLKFMVYLQKENIIDESGMPKERFSAEFPKEGPSILRIQQVVRGDSAAYFCASSQQGAAEAFFGQGTRLTVV.

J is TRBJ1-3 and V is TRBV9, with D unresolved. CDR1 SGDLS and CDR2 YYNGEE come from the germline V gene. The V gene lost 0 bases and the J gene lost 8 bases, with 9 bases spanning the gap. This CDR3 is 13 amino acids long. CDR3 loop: CASSVAIGDTIYF. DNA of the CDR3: TGTGCCAGCAGCGTAGCTATCGGTGACACCATATATTTT. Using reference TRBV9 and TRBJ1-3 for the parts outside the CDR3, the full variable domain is DSGVTQTPKHLITATGQRVTLRCSPRSGDLSVYWYQQSLDQGLQFLIQYYNGEERAKGNILERFSAQQFPDLHSELNLSSLELGDSALYFCASSVAIGDTIYFGEGSWLTVV.